This T cell receptor beta chain was recorded in a study of blood T cell repertoires in COVID-19. The overall study: Specimens from acute and convalescent COVID-19 originated in the United States, Italy and Spain.

TCRdb keeps only in-frame clones here, not all; method: immunoSEQ multiplex PCR. Of some 450,000 clones listed, 88% are singletons. This clonotype originated in a woman aged 45-65 years with COVID-19, enrolled during active disease. The specimen sequenced was peripheral blood.

The CDR3 nucleotides read TGTGCCAGCGGGACTAGCGGGGGGGAGGGTGAGCAGTTCTTC. This gives the protein CASGTSGGEGEQFF. The rearrangement uses TRBV6-5 and TRBJ2-1; 16 nucleotides match TRBD2. Unmatched junction bases numbered 4, after V lost 8 bases and J lost 9 bases. CDR3 length: 14 amino acids. Germline-derived CDR1 and CDR2 are MNHEY and SVGAGI.